The subject of this entry is one T cell receptor (beta chain). Antigen unknown. The source of the sample is a study of CD8+CD57+ T cells in acquired aplastic anemia. Looking at the study overall: Each DNA sample taken from sorted CD4+ and CD8+ cells came to 2.5 to 4 ug on average.

Patients sequenced had flow cytometry evidence of CD8+CD57+ cell expansion. No therapy was given to patients before blood sampling. Germline loops: CDR1 LNHDA, CDR2 SQIVND (reference sequence). The V gene end was trimmed by 4 bases and the J gene end by 6 bases; junction bases not matched to a gene: 5. The CDR3 runs to 15 residues. Whole-study findings and limits: It was found that some 31 CD8+ CDR3 sequences were shared between patients and controls. Patient and control CD8+ Simpson's diversity was not significantly different.

Genomic DNA served as template for TCR beta VDJ and CDR3 profiling. TCRdb recomputed calls from the reads with MiXCR, one row per CDR3 protein. The sample records about 190,000 distinct CDR3 sequences, 40% to 55% being singletons. The sequenced material came from sorted CD4+, CD8+, or CD8+CD57+ T cells (not recorded which) from PBMCs. The sequence derives from a human donor with aplastic anemia. The V call is TRBV19, the J call TRBJ2-1, with 11 nucleotides matching TRBD2. The chain's CDR3 is CASSTLSGGANEQFF. For the CDR3, the DNA is TGTGCCAGTAGTACCCTTAGCGGGGGGGCCAATGAGCAGTTCTTC. The variable domain in full, completed from reference TRBV19 and TRBJ2-1, reads DGGITQSPKYLFRKEGQNVTLSCEQNLNHDAMYWYRQDPGQGLRLIYYSQIVNDFQKGDIAEGYSVSREKKESFPLTVTSAQKNPTAFYLCASSTLSGGANEQFFGPGTRLTVL.